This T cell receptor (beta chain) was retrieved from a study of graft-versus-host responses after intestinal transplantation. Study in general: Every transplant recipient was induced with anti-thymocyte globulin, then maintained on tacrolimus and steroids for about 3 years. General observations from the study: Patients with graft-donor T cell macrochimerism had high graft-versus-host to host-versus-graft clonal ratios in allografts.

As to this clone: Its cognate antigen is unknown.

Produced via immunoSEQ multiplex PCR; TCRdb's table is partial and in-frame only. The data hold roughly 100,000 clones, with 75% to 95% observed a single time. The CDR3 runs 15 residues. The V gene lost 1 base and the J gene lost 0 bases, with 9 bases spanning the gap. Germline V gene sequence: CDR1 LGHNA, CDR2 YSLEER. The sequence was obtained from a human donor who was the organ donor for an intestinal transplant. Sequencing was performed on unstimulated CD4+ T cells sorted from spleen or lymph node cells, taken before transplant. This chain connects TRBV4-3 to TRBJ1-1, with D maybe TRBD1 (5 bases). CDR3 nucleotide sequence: TGCGCCAGCAGCCAAGTATCAGGGATGAACACTGAAGCTTTCTTT. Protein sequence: CASSQVSGMNTEAFF.